This T cell receptor (beta chain) was sequenced during a study of T cell changes during pregnancy in multiple sclerosis. Trimming removed 4 bases from V and 0 bases from J, with 23 bases in between. The V gene's germline CDR1 is SGDLS and CDR2 YYNGEE. The CDR3 sequence is 18 residues long. The table lists this clone with a count of one. Sequenced by immunoSEQ multiplex PCR; TCRdb stores in-frame clones only, minus some. The table includes 46,000 or so clones, about 93% detected once. The chain couples TRBV9 to TRBJ2-7; D is possibly TRBD1 (6 bases). This receptor was obtained from a female donor with multiple sclerosis, enrolled in a pregnancy study. Sequencing was performed on CD8+ T cells from peripheral blood mononuclear cells, taken after pregnancy. The CDR3 loop reads CASSPLITVQGISYEQYF. CDR3 DNA: TGTGCCAGCAGCCCCCTCATAACGGTACAGGGCATCTCCTACGAGCAGTACTTC.